This T cell receptor (beta chain) comes out of a study of regulatory T cells in long-lasting Graves disease. Note on this clonotype: The target antigen is unknown.

The TCR beta library used iRepertoire HTBI primers with Arm-PCR amplification of CDR3. TCRdb independently ran MiXCR on the multiplex PCR reads; one entry per CDR3 protein. The table has 700,000 or so distinct CDR3 sequences, around 30% seen once; the top ten hold roughly 41%. Germline V gives CDR1 ENHRY, CDR2 SYGVKD. The CDR3 totals 12 residues. Trimming pared 6 bases from V and 2 bases from J, leaving 8 bases between. General study points: Among the persistent patients, about 3,000 public clonotypes were shared, more than the roughly 990 shared among new patients.

The sample's time point: persistent/refractory GD, antithyroid drugs over 5 years with positive TRAb. Following extraction of RNA from PBMCs, that RNA was used to make the TCR library. From an endocrinology department in Xi'an, China, came the patients. The source is a female donor with Graves disease. Material: peripheral blood mononuclear cells (PBMCs), obtained when the disease was refractory, from a patient treated with antithyroid drugs. The rearrangement uses TRBV10-3 and TRBJ2-7; D possibly corresponds to TRBD1 (5 bases). CDR3 sequence: CAIRDNAYEQYF. Written as DNA, the CDR3 is TGTGCCATCAGGGACAATGCCTACGAGCAGTACTTC.